This T cell receptor beta chain derives from a study of T cell responses to AZD1222 COVID-19 vaccine (dated by TCRdb to 2020 to 2023). As for the study more broadly: AZD1222 recipients whose second dose came at about 4 weeks and those whose second dose came at about 12 weeks were combined into one group, since spike-specific TCR depth and breadth did not differ between the two schedules. A total of 230 or so trial participants underwent TCR sequencing, of whom some 210 received two doses of AZD1222 and around 26 received two doses of the MenACWY control vaccine. Trial participants were enrolled by age into subgroups of 18-55, 56-69 and 70-plus years, and around 150, 29 and 61 TCR-sequenced participants, respectively, were included in these subgroups. Study-level results and caveats: Epitopes outside the regions mutated in the B.1.351 and B.1.1.7 variants were reportedly recognized by nearly half of the unique spike-specific TCRs. The vaccine-associated CD4 TCRs covered the entire spike protein, and the dominant responses fell in regions 160-218 and 743-854. A significant rise in spike-specific TCR breadth and depth was observed after two AZD1222 doses relative to day 0 and relative to MenACWY recipients. No day 14 peak-response samples were available, so repertoires were characterized only after the peak T cell response. Participants were mostly white British, with more females than males. The authors suggested clonal diversity may have been underestimated. The 56-69-year group was small, and its depth increase did not reach significance, likely because of low power. Conclusions about previously exposed vaccinees are limited because only six or seven AZD1222 recipients were SARS-CoV-2 seropositive at baseline.

This clone was seen a single time. The clone's antigen remains unknown. No base quality information exists; no much larger clone differs at one position. The intended sense of this specimen's time point label: baseline before first vaccination. Samples from vaccinated people were obtained from the UK trials COV001 and COV002, which included a single-blind randomized controlled phase 2/3 trial of AZD1222 (ChAdOx1 nCoV-19) in healthy adults. For TCRbeta chain sequencing, PBMC samples from trial participants were taken at day 0 and at day 28 after the second dose. As encoded in the germline V gene (reference sequence), CDR1 is SEHNR while CDR2 is FQNEAQ. From the cysteine through the phenylalanine, the CDR3 covers 15 amino acids. The retained sequence is limited to the CDR3, 45 bases, with the frame set at the first base. Germline trimming: 2 bases from V, 3 bases from J; junction bases outside gene matches: 4.

The CDR3 regions of human TCRbeta chains were analyzed by immunosequencing. The source study handled its data this way. Repertoire TCRs were checked for matches against a reference library of SARS-CoV-2-specific TCRs that had been generated using the MIRA antigen-specificity platform. Breadth was defined as the fraction of unique TCRs that were SARS-CoV-2-associated. Depth was defined as the fraction of total T cells that were SARS-CoV-2-associated. Each spike-specific TCR was assigned to its reactive spike region and to a CD4 or CD8 class using the MIRA data. Log10-transformed breadth and depth values were compared by one-way ANOVA with Sidak's multiple comparisons tests. Drawn from immuneACCESS, this table holds only the in-frame rearrangements with V and J called that TCRdb kept. Clones are partly lost; checked studies trace under half to an unresolved V gene and leave the rest unexplained. The V and J calls and clone size come from that table; D and trimming were worked out from the DNA. The sample has 60,000 to 100,000 clones on record, about nine tenths of them singletons. Roughly a quarter of the sample belongs to the ten largest clones.

The rearrangement joined TRBV7-9 to TRBJ2-3, and TRBD2 aligns with 8 junction nucleotides. The source is an adult in good health. The starting material was peripheral blood, obtained on day 0 of AZD1222 vaccination. The CDR3 protein is CASSLSGRMTDTQYF. The bases are TGTGCCAGCAGCTTAAGCGGGAGAATGACAGATACGCAGTATTTT.